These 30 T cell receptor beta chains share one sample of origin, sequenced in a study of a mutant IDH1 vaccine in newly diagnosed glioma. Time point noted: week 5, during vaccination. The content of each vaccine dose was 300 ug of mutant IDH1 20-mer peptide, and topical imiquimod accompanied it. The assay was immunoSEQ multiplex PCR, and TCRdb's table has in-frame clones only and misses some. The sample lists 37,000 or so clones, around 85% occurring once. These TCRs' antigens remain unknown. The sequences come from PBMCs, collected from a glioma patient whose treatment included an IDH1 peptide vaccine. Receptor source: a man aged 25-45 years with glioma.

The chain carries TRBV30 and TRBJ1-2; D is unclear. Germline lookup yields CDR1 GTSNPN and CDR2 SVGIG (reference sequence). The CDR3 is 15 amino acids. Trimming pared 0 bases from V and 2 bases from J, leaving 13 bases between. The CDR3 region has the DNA TGTGCCTGGAGTGTCGGGCAGATCGGGAACTATGGCTACACCTTC. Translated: CAWSVGQIGNYGYTF.

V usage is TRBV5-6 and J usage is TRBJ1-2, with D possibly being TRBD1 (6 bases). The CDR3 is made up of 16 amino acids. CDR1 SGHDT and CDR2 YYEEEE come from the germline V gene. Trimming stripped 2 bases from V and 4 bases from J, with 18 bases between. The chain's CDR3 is CASSFGGLIDLYGYTF. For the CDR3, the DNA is TGTGCCAGCAGCTTTGGGGGCCTCATCGATCTCTATGGCTACACCTTC.

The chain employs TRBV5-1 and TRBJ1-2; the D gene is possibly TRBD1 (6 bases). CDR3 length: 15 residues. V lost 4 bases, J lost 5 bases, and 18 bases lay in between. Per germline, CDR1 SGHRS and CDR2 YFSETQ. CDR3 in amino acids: CASSPGGGEAYGYTF. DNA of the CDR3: TGCGCCAGCAGCCCGGGCGGGGGCGAGGCGTATGGCTACACCTTC.

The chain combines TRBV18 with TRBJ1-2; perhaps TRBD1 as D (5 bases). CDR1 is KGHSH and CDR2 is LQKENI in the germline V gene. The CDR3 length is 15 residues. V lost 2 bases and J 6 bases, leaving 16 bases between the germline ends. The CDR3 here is CASSPSQRTWDGYTF. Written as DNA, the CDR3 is TGTGCCAGCTCACCAAGCCAGCGGACATGGGATGGCTACACCTTC.

The CDR3 spells CASSDPTGTPDYGYTF. CDR3 nucleotides: TGTGCCAGCAGCGACCCGACAGGGACACCTGACTATGGCTACACCTTC. The chain recombines TRBV7-9 with TRBJ1-2, with 7 nucleotides matching TRBD1. V trimming: 5 bases; J trimming: 3 bases; junction bases outside the gene matches: 12. This CDR3 has 16 residues. The germline gives CDR1 SEHNR, CDR2 FQNEAQ (reference sequence).

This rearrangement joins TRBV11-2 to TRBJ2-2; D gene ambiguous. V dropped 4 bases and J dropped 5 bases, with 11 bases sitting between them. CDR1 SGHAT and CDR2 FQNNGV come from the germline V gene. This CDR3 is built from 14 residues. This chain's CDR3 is CASSSTVETGELFF. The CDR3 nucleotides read TGTGCCAGCAGCTCAACGGTGGAAACCGGGGAGCTGTTTTTT.

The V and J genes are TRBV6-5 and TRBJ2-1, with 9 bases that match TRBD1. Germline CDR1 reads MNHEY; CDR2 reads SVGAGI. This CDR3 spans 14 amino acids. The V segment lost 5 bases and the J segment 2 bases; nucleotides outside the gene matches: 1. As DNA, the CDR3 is TGTGCCAGCAGTCGGACAGGGGCCTACAATGAGCAGTTCTTC. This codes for CASSRTGAYNEQFF.

The CDR3 sequence: CASRALDSGANVLTF. CDR3 sequence (DNA): TGCGCCAGCAGGGCGCTTGACTCTGGGGCCAACGTCCTGACTTTC. V usage is TRBV5-1 and J usage is TRBJ2-6; no clear D gene. V lost 5 bases to trimming and J lost 0 bases, with 9 bases between them. The CDR3 loop spans 15 amino acids. The V gene's germline CDR1 is SGHRS and CDR2 YFSETQ.

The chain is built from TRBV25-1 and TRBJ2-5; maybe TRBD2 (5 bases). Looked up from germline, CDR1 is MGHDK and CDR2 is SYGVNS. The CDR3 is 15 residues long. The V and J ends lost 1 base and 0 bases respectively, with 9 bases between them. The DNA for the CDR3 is TGTGCCAGCAGTGAATTTGTCGGGGACCAAGAGACCCAGTACTTC. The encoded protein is CASSEFVGDQETQYF. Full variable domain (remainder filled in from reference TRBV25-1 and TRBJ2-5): EADIYQTPRYLVIGTGKKITLECSQTMGHDKMYWYQQDPGMELHLIHYSYGVNSTEKGDLSSESTVSRIRTEHFPLTLESARPSHTSQYLCASSEFVGDQETQYFGPGTRLLVL.

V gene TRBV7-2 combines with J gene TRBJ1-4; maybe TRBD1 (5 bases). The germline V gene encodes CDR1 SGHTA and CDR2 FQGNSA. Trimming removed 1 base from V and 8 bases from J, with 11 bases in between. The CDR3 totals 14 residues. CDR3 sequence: CASSLDRQREKLFF. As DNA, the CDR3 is TGTGCCAGCAGCTTAGATAGACAGAGGGAAAAACTGTTTTTT. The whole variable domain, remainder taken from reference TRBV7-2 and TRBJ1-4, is GAGVSQSPSNKVTEKGKDVELRCDPISGHTALYWYRQSLGQGLEFLIYFQGNSAPDKSGLPSDRFSAERTGGSVSTLTIQRTQQEDSAVYLCASSLDRQREKLFFGSGTQLSVL.

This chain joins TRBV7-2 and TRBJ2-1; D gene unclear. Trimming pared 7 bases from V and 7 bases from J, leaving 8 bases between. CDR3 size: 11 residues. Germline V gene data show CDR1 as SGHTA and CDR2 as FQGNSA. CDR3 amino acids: CASNVANEQFF. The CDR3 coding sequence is TGTGCCAGCAATGTGGCTAATGAGCAGTTCTTC.

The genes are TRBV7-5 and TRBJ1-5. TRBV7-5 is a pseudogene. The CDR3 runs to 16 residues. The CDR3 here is CVRSHNYSNGNQPQHF. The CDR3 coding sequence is TGTGTCAGAAGCCACAACTACAGCAATGGCAATCAGCCCCAGCATTTT.

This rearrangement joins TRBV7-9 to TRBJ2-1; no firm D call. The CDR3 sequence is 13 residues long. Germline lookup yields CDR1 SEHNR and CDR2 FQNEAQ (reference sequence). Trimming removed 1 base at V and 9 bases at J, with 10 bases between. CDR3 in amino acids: CASSLGVGGEQFF. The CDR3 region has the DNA TGTGCCAGCAGCTTAGGAGTGGGTGGTGAGCAGTTCTTC. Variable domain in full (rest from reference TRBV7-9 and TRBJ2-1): DTGVSQNPRHKITKRGQNVTFRCDPISEHNRLYWYRQTLGQGPEFLTYFQNEAQLEKSRLLSDRFSAERPKGSFSTLEIQRTEQGDSAMYLCASSLGVGGEQFFGPGTRLTVL.

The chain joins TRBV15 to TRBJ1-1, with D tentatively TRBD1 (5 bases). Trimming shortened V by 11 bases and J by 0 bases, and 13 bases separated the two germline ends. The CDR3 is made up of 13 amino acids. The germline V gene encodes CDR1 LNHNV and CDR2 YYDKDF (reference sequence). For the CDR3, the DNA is TGTGCCTCTCGAGGGGCCCTGAACACTGAAGCTTTCTTT. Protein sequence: CASRGALNTEAFF.

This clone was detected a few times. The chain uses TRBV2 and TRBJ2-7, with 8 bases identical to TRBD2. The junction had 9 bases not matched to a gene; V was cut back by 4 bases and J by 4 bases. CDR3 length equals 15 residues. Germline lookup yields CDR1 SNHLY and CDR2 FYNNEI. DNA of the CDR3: TGTGCCAGCAGTGCTAAGCGGGAGACGCGGTACGAGCAGTACTTC. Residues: CASSAKRETRYEQYF.

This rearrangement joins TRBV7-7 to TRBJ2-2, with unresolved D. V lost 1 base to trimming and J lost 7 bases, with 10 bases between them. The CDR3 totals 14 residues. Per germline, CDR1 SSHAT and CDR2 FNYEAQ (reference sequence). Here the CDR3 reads CASSLGSGLGELFF. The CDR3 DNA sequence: TGTGCCAGCAGCTTAGGTTCTGGGCTCGGGGAGCTGTTTTTT.

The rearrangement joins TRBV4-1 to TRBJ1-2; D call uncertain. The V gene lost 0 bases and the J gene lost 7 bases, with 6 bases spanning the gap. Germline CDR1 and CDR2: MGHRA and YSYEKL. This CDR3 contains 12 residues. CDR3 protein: CASSQDDLGYTF. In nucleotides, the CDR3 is TGCGCCAGCAGCCAAGACGACCTTGGCTACACCTTC.

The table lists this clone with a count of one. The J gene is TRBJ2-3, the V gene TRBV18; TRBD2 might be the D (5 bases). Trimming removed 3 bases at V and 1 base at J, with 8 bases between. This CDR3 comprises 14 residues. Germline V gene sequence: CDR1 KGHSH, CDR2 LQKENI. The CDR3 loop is CASSPNGGTDTQYF. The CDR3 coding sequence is TGTGCCAGCTCACCGAACGGGGGCACAGATACGCAGTATTTT.

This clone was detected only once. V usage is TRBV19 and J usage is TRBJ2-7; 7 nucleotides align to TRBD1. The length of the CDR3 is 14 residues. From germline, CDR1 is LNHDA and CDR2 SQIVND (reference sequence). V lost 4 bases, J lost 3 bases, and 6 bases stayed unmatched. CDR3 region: CASSKGQLRYEQYF. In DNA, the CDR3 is TGTGCCAGTAGTAAGGGACAGTTACGCTACGAGCAGTACTTC.

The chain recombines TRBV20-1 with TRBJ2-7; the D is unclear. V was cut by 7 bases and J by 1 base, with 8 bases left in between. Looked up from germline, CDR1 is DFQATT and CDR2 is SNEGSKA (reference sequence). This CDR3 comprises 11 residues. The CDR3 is CSGLLSYEQYF. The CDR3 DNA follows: TGCAGTGGGCTCCTTTCCTACGAGCAGTACTTC.

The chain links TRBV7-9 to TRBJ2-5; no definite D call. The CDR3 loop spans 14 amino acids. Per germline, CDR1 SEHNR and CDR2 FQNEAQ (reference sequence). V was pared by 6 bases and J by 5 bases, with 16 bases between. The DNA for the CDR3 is TGTGCCAGCAGTTTATCCGACCCTCGGGAGACCCAGTACTTC. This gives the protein CASSLSDPRETQYF.

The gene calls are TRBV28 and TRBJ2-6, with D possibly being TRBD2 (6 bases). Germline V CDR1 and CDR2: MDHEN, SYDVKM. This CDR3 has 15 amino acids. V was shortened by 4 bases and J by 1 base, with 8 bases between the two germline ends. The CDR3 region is CASSSGVSGANVLTF. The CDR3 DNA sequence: TGTGCCAGCAGTTCGGGGGTTTCTGGGGCCAACGTCCTGACTTTC.

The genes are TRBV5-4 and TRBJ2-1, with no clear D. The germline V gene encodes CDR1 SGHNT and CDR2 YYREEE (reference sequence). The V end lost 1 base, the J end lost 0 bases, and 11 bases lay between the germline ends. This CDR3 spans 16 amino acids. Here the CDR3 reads CASSLRVGSSYNEQFF. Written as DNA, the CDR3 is TGTGCCAGCAGCTTGAGAGTCGGTAGCTCCTACAATGAGCAGTTCTTC.

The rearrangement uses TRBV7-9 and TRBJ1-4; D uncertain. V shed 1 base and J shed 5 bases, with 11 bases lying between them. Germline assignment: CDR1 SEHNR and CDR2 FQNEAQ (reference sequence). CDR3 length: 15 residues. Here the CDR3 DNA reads TGTGCCAGCAGCTTAGAAGGGTACGGCAATGAAAAACTGTTTTTT. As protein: CASSLEGYGNEKLFF.

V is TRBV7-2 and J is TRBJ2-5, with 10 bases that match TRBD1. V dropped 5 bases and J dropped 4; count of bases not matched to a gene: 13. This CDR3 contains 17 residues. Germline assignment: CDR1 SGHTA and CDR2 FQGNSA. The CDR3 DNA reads TGTGCCAGCAGCGCCCGGGACAGGGGACTTCCCGGAGAGACCCAGTACTTC. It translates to CASSARDRGLPGETQYF.

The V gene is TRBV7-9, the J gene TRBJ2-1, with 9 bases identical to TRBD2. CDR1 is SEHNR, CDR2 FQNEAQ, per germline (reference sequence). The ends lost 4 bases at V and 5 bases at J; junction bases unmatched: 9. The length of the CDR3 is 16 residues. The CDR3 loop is CASSSPSTSGHNEQFF. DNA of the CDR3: TGTGCCAGCAGCTCTCCATCGACTAGCGGTCACAATGAGCAGTTCTTC.

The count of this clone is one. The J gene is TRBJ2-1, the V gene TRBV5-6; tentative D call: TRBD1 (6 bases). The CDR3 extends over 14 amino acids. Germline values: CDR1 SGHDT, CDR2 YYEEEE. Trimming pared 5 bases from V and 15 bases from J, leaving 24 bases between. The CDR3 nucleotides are TGTGCCAGCAGTTCCCCGGGACAACACCAGGGGATGTTCTTC. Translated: CASSSPGQHQGMFF.

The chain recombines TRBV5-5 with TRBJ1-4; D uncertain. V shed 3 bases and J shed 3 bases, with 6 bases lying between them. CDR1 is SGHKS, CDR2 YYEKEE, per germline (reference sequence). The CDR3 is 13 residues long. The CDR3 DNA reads TGTGCCAGCAGCTCACTTCCTAATGAAAAACTGTTTTTT. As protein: CASSSLPNEKLFF. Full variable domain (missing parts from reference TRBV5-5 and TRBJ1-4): DAGVTQSPTHLIKTRGQQVTLRCSPISGHKSVSWYQQVLGQGPQFIFQYYEKEERGRGNFPDRFSARQFPNYSSELNVNALLLGDSALYLCASSSLPNEKLFFGSGTQLSVL.

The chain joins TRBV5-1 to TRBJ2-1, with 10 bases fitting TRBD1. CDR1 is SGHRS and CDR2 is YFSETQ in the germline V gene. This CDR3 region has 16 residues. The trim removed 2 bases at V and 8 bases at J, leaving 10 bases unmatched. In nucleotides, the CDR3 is TGCGCCAGCAGCTTTATGGGACAGGGGTTTCTCGATGAGCAGTTCTTC. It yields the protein CASSFMGQGFLDEQFF.

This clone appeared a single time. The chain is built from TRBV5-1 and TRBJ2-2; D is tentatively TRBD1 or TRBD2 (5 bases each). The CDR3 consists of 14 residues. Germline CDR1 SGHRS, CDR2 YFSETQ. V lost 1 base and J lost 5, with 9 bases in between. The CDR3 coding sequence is TGCGCCAGCAGCTTGTCGAGGGGTACCGGGGAGCTGTTTTTT. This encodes CASSLSRGTGELFF.